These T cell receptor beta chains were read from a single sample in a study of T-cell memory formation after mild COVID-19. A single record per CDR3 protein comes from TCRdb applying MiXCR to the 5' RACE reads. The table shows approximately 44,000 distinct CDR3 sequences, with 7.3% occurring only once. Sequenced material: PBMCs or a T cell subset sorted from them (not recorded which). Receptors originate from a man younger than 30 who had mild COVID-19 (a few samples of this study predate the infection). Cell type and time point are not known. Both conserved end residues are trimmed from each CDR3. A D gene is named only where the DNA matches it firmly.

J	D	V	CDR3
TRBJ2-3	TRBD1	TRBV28	ASRTGGQGHNTQY
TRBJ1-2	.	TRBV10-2	ASRGGGNYGYT
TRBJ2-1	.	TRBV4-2	ASSQDPGSPYNEQF
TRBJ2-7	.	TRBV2	ASKRDGYSYEQY
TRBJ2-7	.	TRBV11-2	ASSLGGIYEQY
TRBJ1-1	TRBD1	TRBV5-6	ASSLVATGAF
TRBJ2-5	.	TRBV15	ATSRRAAPGETQY
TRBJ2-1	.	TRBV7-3	ASSLPLGEQF
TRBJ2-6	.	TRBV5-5	ASSSRTNSGANVLT
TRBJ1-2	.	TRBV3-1	ASSPGHYGYT
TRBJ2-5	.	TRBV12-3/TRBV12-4	ASSLMGARDGKETQY
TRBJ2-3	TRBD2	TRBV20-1	SAPQLAGAYGDTQY
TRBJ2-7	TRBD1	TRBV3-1	ASSRPGTGSYEQY
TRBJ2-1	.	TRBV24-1	ATSDLRYEQF
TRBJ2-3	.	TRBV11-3	ASSLLGGRTDTQY
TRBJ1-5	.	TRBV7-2	ASSLVAGPNQPQH